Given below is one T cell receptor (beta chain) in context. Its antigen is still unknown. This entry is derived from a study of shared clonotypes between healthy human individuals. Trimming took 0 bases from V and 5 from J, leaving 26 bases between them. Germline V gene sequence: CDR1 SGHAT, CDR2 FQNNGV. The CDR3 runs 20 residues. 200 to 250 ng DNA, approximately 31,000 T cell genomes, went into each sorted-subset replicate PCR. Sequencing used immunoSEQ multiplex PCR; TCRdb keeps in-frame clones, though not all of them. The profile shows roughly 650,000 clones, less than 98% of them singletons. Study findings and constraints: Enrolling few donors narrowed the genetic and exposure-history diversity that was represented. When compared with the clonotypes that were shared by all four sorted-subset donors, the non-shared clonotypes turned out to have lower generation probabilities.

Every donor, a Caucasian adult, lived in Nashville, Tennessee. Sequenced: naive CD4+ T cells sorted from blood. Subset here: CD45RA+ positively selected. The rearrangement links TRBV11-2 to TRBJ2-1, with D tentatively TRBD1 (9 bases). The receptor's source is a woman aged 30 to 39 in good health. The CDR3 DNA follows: TGTGCCAGCAGCTTAGATGCGACAGGGGGGATAGGGACTAGAAACAATGAGCAGTTCTTC. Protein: CASSLDATGGIGTRNNEQFF.